This entry features one TCR beta chain sequence. Its antigen is unidentified. Germline values: CDR1 MNHEY, CDR2 SMNVEV (reference sequence). The CDR3 covers 17 residues. V was cut by 3 bases and J by 0 bases, with 15 bases left in between. Researchers ran the PCR with 60 Vbeta and 13 Jbeta primers. Repertoires were generated with immunoSEQ multiplex PCR, while TCRdb's copy carries only in-frame clones and drops some. This sample carries 140,000 or so clones, approximately 82% of them seen once, and the ten largest clones take roughly 9.9%. The data derive from a study of cytomegalovirus exposure and HLA in healthy donors. General study points: With later analysis, a missense DCLRE1C variant became linked to TCR beta V- and J-gene trimming. In a later analysis, HLA-C alleles had the fewest associated TCRs, DRB1 alleles the most.

The clonotype originates from a woman aged 60-75 years in good health and CMV-seropositive. V gene TRBV27 combines with J gene TRBJ2-1; the D is unclear. Material: PBMCs. The CDR3: CASSLVPAHSSYNEQFF. CDR3 nucleotides: TGTGCCAGCAGTTTGGTCCCGGCCCACAGCTCCTACAATGAGCAGTTCTTC.